The rows below give T cell receptor beta chains drawn from one sample of a study of OX40 agonist ivuxolimab in advanced cancers. The repertoire was sequenced with immunoSEQ multiplex PCR; TCRdb's copy has only in-frame clones and lacks some. The data show 70,000 to 90,000 clones, about 88% seen once. The material was CD4+ or CD8+ T cells sorted from blood, obtained in a trial of the OX40 agonist ivuxolimab. All receptors derive from an adult with an advanced solid tumor such as melanoma, head and neck, liver or kidney cancer. CDR3s include the opening cysteine and the closing phenylalanine or tryptophan. A D gene is named only where the DNA matches it firmly. Clone size is not always given. Where it is, it says once, few, many or a class for expanded clones.

TRBJ2-2,TRBD2,NA,TRBV5-1,17,CASSSPGRGGGTGELFF,TGCGCCAGCAGCTCCCCCGGGAGGGGGGGTGGCACCGGGGAGCTGTTTTTT
TRBJ2-7,NA,once,TRBV6-1,13,CASSESPGTAQYF,TGTGCCAGCAGTGAATCACCGGGCACCGCGCAGTACTTC
TRBJ2-7,TRBD1,NA,TRBV7-8,13,CASSLDRGKGQYF,TGTGCCAGCAGCTTAGACAGGGGAAAGGGGCAGTACTTC
TRBJ2-3,NA,NA,TRBV30,13,CAWRRDRTDTQYF,TGTGCCTGGAGGAGGGACCGCACAGATACGCAGTATTTT
TRBJ2-5,NA,once,TRBV5-4,12,CASSLEGETQYF,TGTGCCAGCAGCTTGGAAGGGGAGACCCAGTACTTC
TRBJ2-4,NA,NA,TRBV21-1,14,CASGTFVAKNIQYF,TGTGCCAGCGGGACTTTTGTAGCCAAAAACATTCAGTACTTC
TRBJ2-7,NA,NA,TRBV2,14,CASREQGPSYEQYF,TGTGCCAGCAGGGAACAGGGCCCATCCTACGAGCAGTACTTC
TRBJ2-3,TRBD2,NA,TRBV7-6,17,CASSLFPAGLATDTQYF,TGTGCCAGCAGCTTATTCCCAGCGGGACTAGCTACAGATACGCAGTATTTT
TRBJ2-3,NA,NA,TRBV5-5,15,CASSLAGDSTDTQYF,TGTGCCAGCAGCTTGGCCGGGGACAGCACAGATACGCAGTATTTT
TRBJ1-1,NA,NA,TRBV6-5,13,CASSFGLGTEAFF,TGTGCCAGCAGTTTCGGGCTTGGCACTGAAGCTTTCTTT
TRBJ2-7,TRBD2,NA,TRBV28,18,CASSLLFGASGSSYEQYF,TGTGCCAGCAGTTTATTATTTGGCGCTAGCGGCTCCTCCTACGAGCAGTACTTC
TRBJ2-7,TRBD2,few,TRBV28,14,CASRASGTIYEQYF,TGTGCCAGCAGGGCTAGCGGGACGATCTACGAGCAGTACTTC
TRBJ1-1,NA,NA,TRBV7-3,14,CASSSRTVNTEAFF,TGTGCCAGCAGCTCGAGGACGGTGAACACTGAAGCTTTCTTT
TRBJ2-6,TRBD1,NA,TRBV7-3,15,CASGLQGAGANVLTF,TGTGCCAGCGGGTTACAGGGGGCGGGGGCCAACGTCCTGACTTTC
TRBJ1-2,NA,NA,TRBV30,13,CAWDTGPTNGYTF,TGTGCCTGGGATACGGGACCGACGAATGGCTACACCTTC
TRBJ2-7,NA,NA,TRBV6-1,14,CASSEWAIPYEQYF,TGTGCCAGCAGTGAATGGGCCATCCCCTACGAGCAGTACTTC
TRBJ2-3,NA,NA,TRBV6-5,15,CASSKEGWGTDTQYF,TGTGCCAGCAGCAAGGAGGGATGGGGCACAGATACGCAGTATTTT
TRBJ2-2,NA,NA,TRBV13,16,CASSERRQSNTGELFF,TGTGCCAGCAGCGAACGAAGACAGTCGAACACCGGGGAGCTGTTTTTT